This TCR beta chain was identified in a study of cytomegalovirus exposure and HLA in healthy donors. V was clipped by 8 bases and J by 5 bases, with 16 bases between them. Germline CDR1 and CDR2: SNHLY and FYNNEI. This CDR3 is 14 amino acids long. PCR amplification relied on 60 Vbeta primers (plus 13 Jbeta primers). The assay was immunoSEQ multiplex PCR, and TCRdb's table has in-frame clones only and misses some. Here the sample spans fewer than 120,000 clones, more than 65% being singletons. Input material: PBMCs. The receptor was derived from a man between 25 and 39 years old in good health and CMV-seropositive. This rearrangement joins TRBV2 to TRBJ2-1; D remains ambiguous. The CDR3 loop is CASLAQIINNEQFF. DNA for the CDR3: TGTGCCAGCCTTGCCCAGATAATAAACAATGAGCAGTTCTTC. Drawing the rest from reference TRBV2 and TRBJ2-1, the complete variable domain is EPEVTQTPSHQVTQMGQEVILRCVPISNHLYFYWYRQILGQKVEFLVSFYNNEISEKSEIFDDQFSVERPDGSNFTLKIRSTKLEDSAMYFCASLAQIINNEQFFGPGTRLTVL.